These 21 T cell receptor beta chains share one sample of origin, sequenced in a study of T-cell memory formation after mild COVID-19. TCRdb used MiXCR to reprocess the 5' RACE reads, holding one entry per CDR3 protein. The sample yields hundreds of thousands of distinct CDR3 sequences, 20% to 25% seen once. The specimen was PBMCs or a T cell subset sorted from them (not recorded which). All receptors come from an adult woman who had mild COVID-19 (a few samples of this study predate the infection). Cell type and time point are not known.

The table lists this clonotype with a few counts. The chain uses TRBV7-3 and TRBJ1-2; tentatively, D is TRBD1 (5 bases). Trimming stripped 1 base from V and 7 bases from J, with 16 bases between. Germline CDR1 is SGHTA and CDR2 is FQGTGA. The CDR3 is 15 amino acids. CDR3 sequence (DNA): TGTGCCAGCAGCTTAATGGGGGGTTTACCTGGTGGCTACACCTTC. Its protein is CASSLMGGLPGGYTF. The complete variable domain, with remaining parts taken from reference TRBV7-3 and TRBJ1-2, reads GAGVSQTPSNKVTEKGKYVELRCDPISGHTALYWYRQSLGQGPEFLIYFQGTGAADDSGLPNDRFFAVRPEGSVSTLKIQRTERGDSAVYLCASSLMGGLPGGYTFGSGTRLTVV.

The table lists this clonotype with a few counts. The chain has TRBV9 and TRBJ1-2, with D unresolved. This CDR3 contains 16 residues. Trimming removed 4 bases from V and 3 bases from J, with 19 bases in between. CDR1 is SGDLS and CDR2 is YYNGEE in the germline V gene. The CDR3 protein is CASSPSSGITYYGYTF. CDR3 DNA: TGTGCCAGCAGCCCATCCAGCGGGATCACCTACTATGGCTACACCTTC.

This sequence joins TRBV5-1 and TRBJ2-1; no definite D call. Germline assignment: CDR1 SGHRS and CDR2 YFSETQ. This CDR3 is built from 16 residues. V shed 1 base and J shed 3 bases, with 14 bases lying between them. The CDR3 DNA is TGCGCCAGCAGCTTGCGGACGGCATCAATCTACAATGAGCAGTTCTTC. Encoded protein: CASSLRTASIYNEQFF.

This chain uses TRBV4-2 with TRBJ2-7; TRBD1 matches at 8 bases. The CDR3 covers 15 residues. Per germline, CDR1 LGHNA and CDR2 YNFKEQ. V gave up 1 base and J gave up 1 base; unmatched junction bases: 3. CDR3: CASSQGDRGSYEQYF. The CDR3 DNA is TGTGCCAGCAGCCAAGGAGACAGGGGATCCTACGAGCAGTACTTC.

This clonotype was recorded a few times. The CDR3 here is CSARVDGVGPFYNEQFF. CDR3 coding DNA: TGCAGTGCTAGAGTAGATGGGGTGGGGCCCTTCTACAATGAGCAGTTCTTC. The V gene is TRBV20-1, the J gene TRBJ2-1; D perhaps matches TRBD1 (5 bases). CDR1 is DFQATT, CDR2 SNEGSKA, per germline (reference sequence). The ends were cut back, 1 base at V and 3 bases at J, with 19 bases in the middle. The CDR3 sequence is 17 residues long.

V gene TRBV7-3 combines with J gene TRBJ2-5; TRBD1 aligns across 8 bases. V lost 2 bases to trimming and J lost 5 bases; unmatched junction nucleotides: 10. This CDR3 spans 16 amino acids. The germline gives CDR1 SGHTA, CDR2 FQGTGA. In DNA, the CDR3 is TGTGCCAGCAGCTTAGGCGGACAGGGACTTAGGGAGACCCAGTACTTC. It yields the protein CASSLGGQGLRETQYF.

This clonotype was observed a handful of times. The CDR3 DNA sequence: TGTGCCAGCAGCCAAACGAATACCGGAGGCCTAGCGAACAATGAGCAGTTCTTC. Encoded protein: CASSQTNTGGLANNEQFF. The rearrangement joins TRBV4-2 to TRBJ2-1; D perhaps matches TRBD2 (6 bases). The V gene's germline CDR1 is LGHNA and CDR2 YNFKEQ. Trimming left V 2 bases short and J 5 bases short, with 22 bases between. The CDR3 loop spans 18 amino acids.

The chain recombines TRBV7-2 with TRBJ2-7, with D unresolved. V dropped 1 base and J dropped 6 bases, with 7 bases sitting between them. The CDR3 runs 12 residues. Germline values: CDR1 SGHTA, CDR2 FQGNSA. This chain's CDR3 is CASSLVGREQYF. The CDR3 DNA reads as TGTGCCAGCAGCTTAGTAGGGCGCGAGCAGTACTTC.

This clonotype was picked up a small number of times. The V gene is TRBV5-1, the J gene TRBJ2-2; D is ambiguous. V was trimmed by 0 bases and J by 0 bases, leaving 9 bases between them. This CDR3 has 16 residues. CDR1 and CDR2 (germline): SGHRS, YFSETQ. CDR3 nucleotides: TGCGCCAGCAGCTTGGAAGTCGGCGCGAACACCGGGGAGCTGTTTTTT. As protein: CASSLEVGANTGELFF.

This clonotype has just a few counts. This chain uses TRBV12-3 or TRBV12-4 with TRBJ1-2; 8 nucleotides agree with TRBD1. The CDR3 spans 14 residues. V was clipped by 0 bases and J by 5 bases; unmatched bases: 2. Written as DNA, the CDR3 is TGTGCCAGCAGTTTAGCGAGGACAGGGTATGGCTACACCTTC. Translated: CASSLARTGYGYTF.

The chain employs TRBV12-3 or TRBV12-4 and TRBJ1-1, with D perhaps TRBD1 (5 bases). Trimming pared 4 bases from V and 11 bases from J, leaving 14 bases between. There are 12 residues in the CDR3. Here the CDR3 DNA reads TGTGCCAGCAGTTCTGTGGGGGAGAGGGCTTTCTTT. The encoded protein is CASSSVGERAFF.

This clonotype was observed at least ten times. This chain uses TRBV12-3 or TRBV12-4 with TRBJ2-5; no definite D call. Trimming stripped 6 bases from V and 5 bases from J, with 7 bases between. This CDR3 contains 11 residues. In DNA, the CDR3 is TGTGCCAGCAGCTTAAGGGAGACCCAGTACTTC. Residues: CASSLRETQYF.

The rearrangement joins TRBV20-1 to TRBJ2-7, with D perhaps TRBD2 (5 bases). Germline assignment: CDR1 DFQATT and CDR2 SNEGSKA (reference sequence). This CDR3 is 14 amino acids long. Trimming cost V 6 bases and J 1 base, with 16 bases left between them. This CDR3 is CSAGTGADSYEQYF. In nucleotides, the CDR3 is TGCAGTGCAGGTACCGGAGCGGATTCCTACGAGCAGTACTTC.

This chain links TRBV12-3 or TRBV12-4 with TRBJ2-1, with 11 bases lining up with TRBD1. V was pared by 6 bases and J by 8 bases, with 12 bases of the junction left unmatched. This CDR3 contains 16 residues. CDR3 coding DNA: TGTGCCAGCAGCCCGCCAGGACAGGGGGCCACCGATGAGCAGTTCTTC. Translated: CASSPPGQGATDEQFF.

V and J are TRBV29-1 and TRBJ2-5; tentatively, D is TRBD2 (5 bases). Looked up from germline, CDR1 is SQVTM and CDR2 is ANQGSEA. Deletions cut 5 bases from V and 0 bases from J, with 16 bases between. CDR3 size: 15 residues. DNA for the CDR3: TGCAGCGTTTGGCGGGCGGAACCGTACCAAGAGACCCAGTACTTC. Its translation: CSVWRAEPYQETQYF.

The V call is TRBV9, the J call TRBJ2-3; 7 bases line up with TRBD2. Germline trimming cut 6 bases from V and 3 bases from J; bases unmatched to any gene: 10. Germline V gene data show CDR1 as SGDLS and CDR2 as YYNGEE. This CDR3 is built from 15 residues. CDR3 amino acids: CASTTGGLITDTQYF. In nucleotides, the CDR3 is TGTGCCAGCACCACGGGGGGATTGATTACAGATACGCAGTATTTT. The full variable domain, completed using reference TRBV9 and TRBJ2-3, is DSGVTQTPKHLITATGQRVTLRCSPRSGDLSVYWYQQSLDQGLQFLIQYYNGEERAKGNILERFSAQQFPDLHSELNLSSLELGDSALYFCASTTGGLITDTQYFGPGTRLTVL.

This chain links TRBV19 with TRBJ2-2; 10 bases map to TRBD2. Germline V gene sequence: CDR1 LNHDA, CDR2 SQIVND (reference sequence). CDR3 length: 16 residues. V shed 7 bases and J 2 bases; nucleotides not matched to a gene: 7. CDR3 sequence: CASTYGTSANTGELFF. The CDR3 nucleotides are TGTGCCAGTACCTATGGGACTAGCGCCAACACCGGGGAGCTGTTTTTT.

At least ten counts were recorded for this clonotype. This chain connects TRBV6-2 or TRBV6-3 to TRBJ2-1; 15 positions agree with TRBD2. This CDR3 has 18 amino acids. V was pared by 1 base and J by 5 bases, with 6 bases of the junction left unmatched. The germline V gene has CDR1 MNHEY and CDR2 SVGEGT. The chain's CDR3 is CASSYLGLAGGYDNEQFF. CDR3 bases: TGTGCCAGCAGTTACTTGGGACTAGCGGGAGGTTACGACAATGAGCAGTTCTTC.

This clonotype was detected a few times. The rearrangement links TRBV11-3 to TRBJ1-4; TRBD1 matches 12 bases. The V gene's germline CDR1 is SGHNT and CDR2 YENEEA. With V trimmed by 2 bases and J by 8 bases, 6 bases remained unmatched. There are 16 residues in the CDR3. CDR3 sequence reads: CASSLRLGTGGEKLFF. The DNA of the CDR3 is TGTGCCAGCAGCTTAAGGCTCGGGACAGGGGGCGAAAAACTGTTTTTT.

V and J are TRBV20-1 and TRBJ1-1; possible D gene TRBD1, 5 bases. Germline V gene data show CDR1 as DFQATT and CDR2 as SNEGSKA (reference sequence). The CDR3 runs 14 residues. V lost 2 bases and J lost 0, with 10 bases in between. CDR3 sequence: CSARLHRMNTEAFF. CDR3 DNA sequence: TGCAGTGCTAGACTCCACAGGATGAACACTGAAGCTTTCTTT.

This clonotype was picked up a small number of times. V and J are TRBV7-8 and TRBJ2-3; the D gene is possibly TRBD2 (6 bases). Between the trimmed V and J ends, which lost 1 base and 5 bases, there was a span of 16 bases. Germline V lookup: CDR1 SGHVS, CDR2 FQNEAQ. The CDR3 extends over 16 amino acids. The CDR3 DNA reads TGTGCCAGCAGCTTAGGATGGGCGGGGTTCGGAGATACGCAGTATTTT. It specifies CASSLGWAGFGDTQYF.